This record concerns one T cell receptor beta chain sequence. As yet, its antigen is unknown. 10 ml fresh peripheral blood yielded the PBMCs. Germline values: CDR1 MNHEY, CDR2 SMNVEV (reference sequence). Trimming removed 2 bases at V and 6 bases at J, with 13 bases between. The length of the CDR3 is 14 residues. Amplification of TCR beta CDR3 regions used RNA as the template. The primer set for the first-round RT-PCR of the TCR CDR3 was HTBI. TCRdb redid the calling of the multiplex PCR reads with MiXCR, one entry per CDR3 protein. Of 490,000 or so distinct CDR3 sequences listed, roughly 23% were seen once; the top ten hold approximately 49%. This sample was taken from a study of T cells in Graves' hyperthyroidism and ophthalmopathy. For the study at large: Peripheral blood draws took place at initial diagnosis, ahead of any treatment.

Whole-study results and caveats: Ophthalmopathy stood apart from stable hyperthyroidism in a 13 V-J model.

The TCR originated in a woman in her sixties or seventies with Graves' ophthalmopathy. Sample: blood. The chain is built from TRBV27 and TRBJ1-1, with a possible D match to TRBD1 (5 bases). The CDR3 bases are TGTGCCAGCAGTTTAGGTCCCCGGGGGGCTGAAGCTTTCTTT. Translating gives CASSLGPRGAEAFF.